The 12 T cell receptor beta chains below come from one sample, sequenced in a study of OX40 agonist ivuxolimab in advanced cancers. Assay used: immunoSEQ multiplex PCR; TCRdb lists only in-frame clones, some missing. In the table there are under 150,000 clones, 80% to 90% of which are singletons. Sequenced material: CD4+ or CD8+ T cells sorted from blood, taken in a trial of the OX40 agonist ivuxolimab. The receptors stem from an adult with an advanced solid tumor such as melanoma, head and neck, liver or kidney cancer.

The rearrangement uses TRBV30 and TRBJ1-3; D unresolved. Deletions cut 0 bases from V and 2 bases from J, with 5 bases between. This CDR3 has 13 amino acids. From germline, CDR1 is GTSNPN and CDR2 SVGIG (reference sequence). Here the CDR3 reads CAWSVGTGNTIYF. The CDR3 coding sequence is TGTGCCTGGAGTGTCGGGACTGGAAACACCATATATTTT.

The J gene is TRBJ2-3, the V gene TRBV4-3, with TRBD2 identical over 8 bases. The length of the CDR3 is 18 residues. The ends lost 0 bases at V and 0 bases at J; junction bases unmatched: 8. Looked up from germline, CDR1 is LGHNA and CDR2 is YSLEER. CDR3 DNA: TGCGCCAGCAGCCAAGATTGGACGGGGGGGCCTAGCACAGATACGCAGTATTTT. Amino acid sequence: CASSQDWTGGPSTDTQYF.

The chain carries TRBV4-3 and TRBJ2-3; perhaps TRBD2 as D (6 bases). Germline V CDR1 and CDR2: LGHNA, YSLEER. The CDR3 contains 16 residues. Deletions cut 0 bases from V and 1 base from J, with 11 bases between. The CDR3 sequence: CASSQDPGGGTDTQYF. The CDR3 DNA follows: TGCGCCAGCAGCCAAGATCCCGGGGGAGGCACAGATACGCAGTATTTT.

The CDR3 nucleotides are TGCGCCAGCAGCTTGGGGGCCGAGCAGTTCTTC. Its protein is CASSLGAEQFF. The V call is TRBV5-1, the J call TRBJ2-1; unclear D gene. The CDR3 has 11 residues. Germline CDR1 and CDR2: SGHRS and YFSETQ. The ends were cut back, 0 bases at V and 10 bases at J, with 5 bases in the middle.

The CDR3 coding sequence is TGTGCCAGCAGCTTACCGACAGGTTTCCAAGAGACCCAGTACTTC. Translating it yields CASSLPTGFQETQYF. The rearrangement links TRBV7-2 to TRBJ2-5; the D gene is possibly TRBD1 (6 bases). V dropped 2 bases and J dropped 1 base, with 11 bases sitting between them. The CDR3 length is 15 residues. The germline gives CDR1 SGHTA, CDR2 FQGNSA.

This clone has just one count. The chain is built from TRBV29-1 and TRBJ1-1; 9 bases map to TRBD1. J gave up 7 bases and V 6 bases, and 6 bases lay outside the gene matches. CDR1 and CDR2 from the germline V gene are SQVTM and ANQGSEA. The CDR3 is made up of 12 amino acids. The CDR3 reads CSVGQGQGEAFF. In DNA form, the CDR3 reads TGCAGCGTGGGACAGGGACAAGGTGAAGCTTTCTTT.

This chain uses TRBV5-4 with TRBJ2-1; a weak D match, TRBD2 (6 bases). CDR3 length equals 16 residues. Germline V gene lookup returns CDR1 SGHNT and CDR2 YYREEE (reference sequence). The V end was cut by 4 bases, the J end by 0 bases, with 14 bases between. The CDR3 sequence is CASSKAGASSYNEQFF. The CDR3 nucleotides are TGTGCCAGCAGCAAAGCGGGCGCCAGCTCCTACAATGAGCAGTTCTTC.

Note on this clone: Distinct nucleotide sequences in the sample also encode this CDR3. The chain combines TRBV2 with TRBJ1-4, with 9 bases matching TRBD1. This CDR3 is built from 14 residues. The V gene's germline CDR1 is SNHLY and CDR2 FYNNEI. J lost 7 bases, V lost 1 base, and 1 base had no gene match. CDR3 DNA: TGTGCCAGCAGTGAAGGACAGGGGGGTGAAAAACTGTTTTTT. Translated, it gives CASSEGQGGEKLFF. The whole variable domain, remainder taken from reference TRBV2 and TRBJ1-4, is EPEVTQTPSHQVTQMGQEVILRCVPISNHLYFYWYRQILGQKVEFLVSFYNNEISEKSEIFDDQFSVERPDGSNFTLKIRSTKLEDSAMYFCASSEGQGGEKLFFGSGTQLSVL.

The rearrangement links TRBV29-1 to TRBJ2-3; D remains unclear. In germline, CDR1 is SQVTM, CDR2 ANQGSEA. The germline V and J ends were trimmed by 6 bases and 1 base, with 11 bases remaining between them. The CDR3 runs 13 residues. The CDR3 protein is CSVLFQGTDTQYF. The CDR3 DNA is TGCAGCGTCCTCTTTCAAGGCACAGATACGCAGTATTTT.

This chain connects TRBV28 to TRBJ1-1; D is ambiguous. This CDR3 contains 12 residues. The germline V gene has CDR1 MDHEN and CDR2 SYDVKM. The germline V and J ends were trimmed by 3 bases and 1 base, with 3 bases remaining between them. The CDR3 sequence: CASSLTNTEAFF. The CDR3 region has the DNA TGTGCCAGCAGTTTGACGAACACTGAAGCTTTCTTT.

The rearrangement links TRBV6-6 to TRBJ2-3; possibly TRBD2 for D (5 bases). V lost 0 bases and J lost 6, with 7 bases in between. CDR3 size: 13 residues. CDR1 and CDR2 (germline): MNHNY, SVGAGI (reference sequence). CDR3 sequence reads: CASSYSDYDTQYF. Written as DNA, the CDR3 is TGTGCCAGCAGTTACTCTGACTACGATACGCAGTATTTT.

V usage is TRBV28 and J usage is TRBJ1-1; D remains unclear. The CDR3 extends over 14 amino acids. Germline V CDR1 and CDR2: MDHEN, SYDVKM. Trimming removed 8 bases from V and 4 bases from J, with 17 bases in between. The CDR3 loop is CASGIALEGTEAFF. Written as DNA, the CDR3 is TGTGCCAGCGGCATTGCGTTGGAGGGCACTGAAGCTTTCTTT.